The 15 T cell receptor beta chains in this list originate from one sample, sequenced in a study of cytomegalovirus exposure and HLA in healthy donors. Clones were sequenced by immunoSEQ multiplex PCR, and TCRdb holds only the in-frame ones, with some missing. The repertoire consists of more than 150,000 clones, with more than 75% occurring once and the leading ten covering 3%. Specimen: PBMCs. These receptors were taken from a man between 18 and 35 years old in good health and CMV-seronegative.

Written as DNA, the CDR3 is TGTGCCAGCTCACCACCCAACTCGGGGGACAACACTGAAGCTTTCTTT. Amino acid sequence: CASSPPNSGDNTEAFF. The chain carries TRBV18 and TRBJ1-1, with D possibly TRBD1 on 5 matching bases. The CDR3 runs to 16 residues. Looked up from germline, CDR1 is KGHSH and CDR2 is LQKENI. The germline V and J ends were trimmed by 0 bases and 2 bases, with 13 bases remaining between them.

The chain combines TRBV7-2 with TRBJ2-7; 9 nucleotides line up with TRBD1. CDR1 and CDR2 from the germline V gene are SGHTA and FQGNSA. The CDR3 contains 16 residues. Trimming cost V 3 bases and J 4 bases; bases outside gene matches: 10. Written as DNA, the CDR3 is TGTGCCAGCAGCTTGAGTCCGGGACAGGGAATTTACGAGCAGTACTTC. Amino acid sequence: CASSLSPGQGIYEQYF.

This clone came up once. The chain couples TRBV6-6 to TRBJ1-1, with TRBD1 identical over 8 bases. The CDR3 extends over 15 amino acids. In germline, CDR1 is MNHNY, CDR2 SVGAGI (reference sequence). V gave up 5 bases and J gave up 4 bases; unmatched junction bases: 9. The CDR3 coding sequence is TGTGCCAGCAGTGCCCAGGGGGCTGGGAGCACTGAAGCTTTCTTT. Protein product: CASSAQGAGSTEAFF.

V and J are TRBV4-2 and TRBJ1-2; the D is unclear. CDR3 length equals 16 residues. Germline values: CDR1 LGHNA, CDR2 YNFKEQ. Trimming shortened V by 0 bases and J by 2 bases, and 13 bases separated the two germline ends. CDR3: CASSQDSGGSNYGYTF. In DNA, the CDR3 is TGTGCCAGCAGCCAAGATAGCGGCGGTTCCAACTATGGCTACACCTTC.

This chain connects TRBV11-1 to TRBJ1-2; 9 positions agree with TRBD1. This CDR3 has 13 amino acids. Germline V gene data show CDR1 as SGHAT and CDR2 as FQDESV (reference sequence). With 3 bases clipped from V and 7 bases from J, the junction kept 3 bases outside the gene matches. CDR3 DNA: TGTGCCAGCAGCTTCGACAGGGGGAGTGGCTACACCTTC. Its translation is CASSFDRGSGYTF.

The genes are TRBV28 and TRBJ2-7; no firm D call. The CDR3 is 13 amino acids. V gave up 10 bases and J gave up 0 bases, with 13 bases separating them. CDR1 is MDHEN and CDR2 is SYDVKM in the germline V gene. CDR3 in amino acids: CAIPPVSSYEQYF. CDR3 DNA: TGTGCCATCCCCCCCGTGAGCTCCTACGAGCAGTACTTC.

CDR3 in amino acids: CASSPYSLAGGPGSYNEQFF. The CDR3 DNA follows: TGTGCCAGCAGCCCGTACTCACTAGCGGGGGGACCCGGCTCCTACAATGAGCAGTTCTTC. The chain links TRBV7-8 to TRBJ2-1; 12 positions agree with TRBD2. Germline CDR1 is SGHVS and CDR2 is FQNEAQ. With 5 bases clipped from V and 0 bases from J, the junction kept 14 bases outside the gene matches. The length of the CDR3 is 20 residues.

This chain connects TRBV28 to TRBJ1-2, with TRBD1 matching over 7 bases. The CDR3 contains 15 residues. The trim removed 4 bases at V and 7 bases at J, leaving 12 bases unmatched. CDR1 is MDHEN, CDR2 SYDVKM, per germline. CDR3 amino acids: CASSSIPKTGFGYTF. CDR3 bases: TGTGCCAGCAGTTCAATACCGAAGACAGGGTTTGGCTACACCTTC.

The chain joins TRBV6-6 to TRBJ2-7, with 12 bases identical to TRBD1. Per germline, CDR1 MNHNY and CDR2 SVGAGI (reference sequence). Losses at the gene ends were 5 bases for V and 6 bases for J; bases not matched to a gene: 11. The CDR3 length is 16 residues. The CDR3 nucleotides are TGTGCCAGCAGTCCGCCTCCGGGACAGGGGGCTTCCGAGCAGTACTTC. Its protein is CASSPPPGQGASEQYF.

The DNA of the CDR3 is TGCGCCAGCAGCGGCGGGACTAGCGGGACAAAGCAGTTCTTC. Its protein is CASSGGTSGTKQFF. The chain combines TRBV5-1 with TRBJ2-1; TRBD2 matches 13 bases. Trimming took 4 bases from V and 11 from J; bases not matched to a gene: 6. CDR1 is SGHRS, CDR2 YFSETQ, per germline. The CDR3 is 14 amino acids.

V usage is TRBV6-6 and J usage is TRBJ2-5; D is unresolved. V was cut by 7 bases and J by 1 base, with 7 bases left in between. CDR3 length: 12 amino acids. Germline V gives CDR1 MNHNY, CDR2 SVGAGI (reference sequence). CDR3 amino acids: CASNSPQETQYF. The CDR3 nucleotides are TGTGCCAGCAACTCCCCCCAAGAGACCCAGTACTTC.

The rearrangement links TRBV27 to TRBJ1-1; 9 bases fit TRBD1. This CDR3 contains 21 residues. J lost 2 bases, V lost 0 bases, and 19 bases had no gene match. Per the germline V gene, CDR1 is MNHEY and CDR2 is SMNVEV (reference sequence). The CDR3 DNA follows: TGTGCCAGCAGTTTATCTAATGGGACAGGGTTATTTGGAAGGCTCAACACTGAAGCTTTCTTT. Its translation is CASSLSNGTGLFGRLNTEAFF.

The chain has TRBV28 and TRBJ1-4; a weak D match, TRBD1 (6 bases). Trimming removed 4 bases from V and 7 bases from J, with 19 bases in between. Germline-derived CDR1 and CDR2 are MDHEN and SYDVKM. The CDR3 totals 16 residues. The CDR3 DNA follows: TGTGCCAGCAGTTCACTGACAAGGGGGAGAGGTGAAAAACTGTTTTTT. This gives the protein CASSSLTRGRGEKLFF.

The V and J genes are TRBV6-6 and TRBJ2-2; 9 nucleotides match TRBD1. The CDR3 totals 14 residues. Germline V gives CDR1 MNHNY, CDR2 SVGAGI (reference sequence). V was clipped by 5 bases and J by 5 bases; unmatched bases: 3. DNA of the CDR3: TGTGCCAGCAGTAGGACAGGGGAAACCGGGGAGCTGTTTTTT. Residues: CASSRTGETGELFF.

The chain links TRBV12-5 to TRBJ2-5, with 11 bases identical to TRBD2. Germline lookup yields CDR1 LGHNT and CDR2 FRNRAP. The CDR3 is made up of 14 amino acids. V gave up 5 bases and J gave up 3 bases; unmatched junction bases: 2. The CDR3 nucleotides are TGTGCTAGTGGTCCGGGACTAGCGGAAGAGACCCAGTACTTC. Translated, it gives CASGPGLAEETQYF.